The rows below give T cell receptor beta chains drawn from one sample of a study of cytomegalovirus exposure and HLA in healthy donors. Assay used: immunoSEQ multiplex PCR; TCRdb lists only in-frame clones, some missing. The sample includes about 190,000 clones, approximately 88% of them seen just once. The sample consisted of PBMCs. These receptors came from a boy aged 2-15 years in good health and CMV-seronegative. CDR3s include the opening cysteine and the closing phenylalanine or tryptophan. D genes are given only for firm matches. Clone sizes are given selectively: once, few, many, or a class where the clone is expanded.

NA	TRBV6-6	TRBJ2-1	NA	CASSYRADEQFF	TGTGCCAGCTCCTACAGGGCGGATGAGCAGTTCTTC
NA	TRBV6-1	TRBJ1-5	NA	CAIVGGPYQPQHF	TGTGCCATCGTCGGCGGGCCCTATCAGCCCCAGCATTTT
NA	TRBV29-1	TRBJ2-7	NA	CSVETEGAGEQYF	TGCAGCGTTGAAACGGAGGGGGCGGGCGAGCAGTACTTC
NA	TRBV23-1	TRBJ1-5	NA	CASSLNREPYSNQPQHF	TGCGCCAGCAGCCTTAACAGGGAACCTTATAGCAATCAGCCCCAGCATTTT
NA	TRBV27	TRBJ2-2	TRBD1	CASSLSDRAANTGELFF	TGTGCCAGCAGTTTATCCGACAGGGCCGCGAACACCGGGGAGCTGTTTTTT
NA	TRBV5-6	TRBJ1-1	TRBD1	CASSASGTGRTEAFF	TGTGCCAGCAGCGCGTCCGGGACAGGGAGGACTGAAGCTTTCTTT
NA	TRBV11-2	TRBJ1-5	NA	CASSPNAGPPSNQPQHF	TGTGCCAGCAGCCCGAACGCGGGACCCCCGAGCAATCAGCCCCAGCATTTT
NA	TRBV4-3	TRBJ2-5	NA	CASSQDPGGVETQYF	TGCGCCAGCAGCCAAGATCCCGGCGGGGTGGAGACCCAGTACTTC
NA	TRBV19	TRBJ2-5	NA	CASSIISGSLETQYF	TGTGCCAGTAGTATAATTTCGGGGTCCTTAGAGACCCAGTACTTC
once	TRBV28	TRBJ2-3	TRBD1	CASSFRGNTQYF	TGTGCCAGCAGTTTCAGGGGGAATACGCAGTATTTT
NA	TRBV7-2	TRBJ2-5	TRBD1	CASSRPVDRGQETQYF	TGTGCCAGCAGCCGTCCGGTGGACAGGGGGCAAGAGACCCAGTACTTC
NA	TRBV30	TRBJ1-2	NA	CAWSSPGGYTF	TGTGCCTGGAGTAGCCCAGGAGGCTACACCTTC
NA	TRBV29-1	TRBJ2-5	TRBD1	CSVAGQAWETQYF	TGCAGCGTAGCTGGACAGGCTTGGGAGACCCAGTACTTC
NA	TRBV6-5	TRBJ2-1	TRBD2	CASNGRGGRRGEQFF	TGTGCCAGCAATGGGCGGGGGGGCCGGAGGGGTGAGCAGTTCTTC
NA	TRBV19	TRBJ1-1	TRBD1	CASRTGTANTEAFF	TGTGCCAGTAGAACCGGGACAGCGAACACTGAAGCTTTCTTT
NA	TRBV30	TRBJ1-2	NA	CAWTSRRNYGYTF	TGTGCCTGGACCTCCAGGAGGAACTATGGCTACACCTTC
NA	TRBV30	TRBJ2-3	TRBD1	CAWSPSRTGGGNTQYF	TGTGCCTGGAGCCCTAGTCGCACAGGGGGCGGGAATACGCAGTATTTT
NA	TRBV9	TRBJ1-1	NA	CASSEQGIGTEAFF	TGTGCCAGCAGCGAACAGGGTATTGGGACTGAAGCTTTCTTT
NA	TRBV28	TRBJ1-6	NA	CASISGGVYNSPLHF	TGTGCCAGCATTTCGGGGGGCGTTTATAATTCACCCCTCCACTTT
NA	TRBV7-8	TRBJ1-4	NA	CASSLVYGINEKLFF	TGTGCCAGCAGCTTAGTGTACGGGATTAATGAAAAACTGTTTTTT
NA	TRBV15	TRBJ1-1	TRBD1	CATSRGDRAVMNTEAFF	TGTGCCACCAGCAGAGGGGACAGGGCCGTCATGAACACTGAAGCTTTCTTT
NA	TRBV5-1	TRBJ2-1	NA	CASSLEGRPPYNEQFF	TGCGCCAGCAGCTTGGAAGGGAGGCCCCCGTACAATGAGCAGTTCTTC
NA	TRBV11-2	TRBJ1-2	NA	CASSLGPENYGYTF	TGTGCCAGCAGCTTAGGACCGGAGAACTATGGCTACACCTTC
NA	TRBV2	TRBJ2-3	NA	CASSEGAPITDTQYF	TGTGCCAGCAGTGAGGGGGCGCCTATCACAGATACGCAGTATTTT